The 24 T cell receptor beta chains below come from one sample, sequenced in a study of beta chain features in type 1 diabetes. Which antigens these TCRs recognize remains unknown. Findings and limits, study-wide: Type 1 diabetes patients had TCRB CDR3s that were shorter (moderately but significantly so) in all four CD4+ subsets.

TCRB transcripts that were expressed got sequenced, as all of the isolated RNA had been reverse transcribed. TCRdb keeps only in-frame clones here, not all; method: immunoSEQ multiplex PCR. In the table there are 200,000 to 300,000 clones, 11% to 15% of which are singletons. The specimen was naive CD4+ T cells from blood. The source is a man between 25 and 39 years old with type 1 diabetes.

To note about this clone: Other DNA sequences in the sample encode the same CDR3. The chain carries TRBV30 and TRBJ2-3; no clear D. This CDR3 is built from 13 residues. CDR1 and CDR2 from the germline V gene are GTSNPN and SVGIG (reference sequence). Trimming shortened V by 0 bases and J by 2 bases, and 6 bases separated the two germline ends. The CDR3 coding sequence is TGTGCCTGGAGTGTGAGTTTCACAGATACGCAGTATTTT. This encodes CAWSVSFTDTQYF. The entire variable domain, with the rest obtained from reference TRBV30 and TRBJ2-3, is as follows: SQTIHQWPATLVQPVGSPLSLECTVEGTSNPNLYWYRQAAGRGLQLLFYSVGIGQISSEVPQNLSASRPQDRQFILSSKKLLLSDSGFYLCAWSVSFTDTQYFGPGTRLTVL.

This clone was observed a handful of times. The chain joins TRBV30 to TRBJ2-7; D is possibly TRBD1 (5 bases). Germline values: CDR1 GTSNPN, CDR2 SVGIG (reference sequence). The length of the CDR3 is 12 residues. V lost 2 bases to trimming and J lost 6 bases, with 11 bases between them. The CDR3 loop is CAWSTTGIEQYF. The CDR3 bases are TGTGCCTGGAGTACCACAGGAATCGAGCAGTACTTC.

The chain has TRBV2 and TRBJ2-1; 14 bases line up with TRBD2. J gave up 7 bases and V 7 bases, and 12 bases lay outside the gene matches. Germline assignment: CDR1 SNHLY and CDR2 FYNNEI. The CDR3 loop spans 17 amino acids. CDR3 sequence: CASTRLAGGQRGNEQFF. CDR3 DNA sequence: TGTGCCAGCACCCGACTAGCGGGGGGGCAAAGAGGAAATGAGCAGTTCTTC.

The chain links TRBV25-1 to TRBJ1-2; a possible D gene is TRBD1 (5 bases). Germline CDR1 and CDR2: MGHDK and SYGVNS. Trimming pared 5 bases from V and 8 bases from J, leaving 12 bases between. CDR3 length equals 12 residues. Here the CDR3 DNA reads TGTGCCAGCAGTCGGGGAGGGGACGGCTACACCTTC. Translated, it gives CASSRGGDGYTF.

This clone was counted a few times. J is TRBJ1-1 and V is TRBV5-1, with D unresolved. V dropped 4 bases and J dropped 1 base, with 11 bases sitting between them. Germline CDR1 is SGHRS and CDR2 is YFSETQ. The CDR3 is 14 amino acids. The CDR3 coding sequence is TGCGCCAGCAGCCCTTCGGGTAGGAACACTGAAGCTTTCTTT. Translation: CASSPSGRNTEAFF.

The rearrangement uses TRBV14 and TRBJ2-3, with 10 bases aligning to TRBD2. Losses at the gene ends were 1 base for V and 2 bases for J; bases not matched to a gene: 3. CDR3 length: 16 residues. Germline values: CDR1 SGHDN, CDR2 FVKESK. CDR3 sequence: CASSQVSGRPTDTQYF. CDR3 DNA: TGTGCCAGCAGCCAAGTTAGCGGGAGGCCCACAGATACGCAGTATTTT.

The chain uses TRBV6-6 and TRBJ1-4; no definite D call. The germline V gene has CDR1 MNHNY and CDR2 SVGAGI (reference sequence). This CDR3 region has 13 residues. With 7 bases removed from V and 4 bases from J, the gap between germline ends came to 10 bases. For the CDR3, the DNA is TGTGCCAGCAAGTGGCGGGGTAATGAAAAACTGTTTTTT. It yields the protein CASKWRGNEKLFF.

In its sample, this clone was seen a few times. This sample includes further DNA sequences coding for the same CDR3. The chain has TRBV18 and TRBJ1-2; no firm D call. The ends were cut back, 6 bases at V and 1 base at J, with 9 bases in the middle. Germline assignment: CDR1 KGHSH and CDR2 LQKENI. The length of the CDR3 is 13 residues. The CDR3 region is CASSPGGNYGYTF. The CDR3 DNA follows: TGTGCCAGCTCCCCCGGCGGTAACTATGGCTACACCTTC.

The genes are TRBV5-1 and TRBJ1-1, with D possibly matching TRBD1 (6 bases). Germline CDR1 is SGHRS and CDR2 is YFSETQ. V shed 1 base and J shed 1 base, with 8 bases lying between them. The CDR3 runs to 14 residues. This CDR3 is CASSLRTENTEAFF. The DNA for the CDR3 is TGCGCCAGCAGCTTGCGGACAGAGAACACTGAAGCTTTCTTT. The whole variable domain, filled in from reference TRBV5-1 and TRBJ1-1, reads KAGVTQTPRYLIKTRGQQVTLSCSPISGHRSVSWYQQTPGQGLQFLFEYFSETQRNKGNFPGRFSGRQFSNSRSEMNVSTLELGDSALYLCASSLRTENTEAFFGQGTRLTVV.

This chain connects TRBV2 to TRBJ2-5; a possible D gene is TRBD1 (6 bases). This CDR3 has 14 amino acids. Trimming shortened V by 4 bases and J by 5 bases, and 14 bases separated the two germline ends. Germline V CDR1 and CDR2: SNHLY, FYNNEI. CDR3 coding DNA: TGTGCCAGCAGTGGCAGGGGATTCGTGGAGACCCAGTACTTC. Its protein is CASSGRGFVETQYF.

This rearrangement joins TRBV6-5 to TRBJ1-3; 7 nucleotides match TRBD1. CDR1 and CDR2 (germline): MNHEY, SVGAGI. There are 14 residues in the CDR3. Germline trimming cut 4 bases from V and 3 bases from J; bases unmatched to any gene: 3. The DNA of the CDR3 is TGTGCCAGCAGTTCAGACAGGGTTGGAAACACCATATATTTT. Translating it yields CASSSDRVGNTIYF.

This chain uses TRBV2 with TRBJ2-3; the match to TRBD1 covers 10 bases. Germline CDR1 SNHLY, CDR2 FYNNEI. The CDR3 has 16 residues. V trimming: 9 bases; J trimming: 2 bases; junction bases outside the gene matches: 11. The CDR3 sequence: CASNRDRGFVTDTQYF. For the CDR3, the DNA is TGTGCCAGTAACCGGGACAGGGGCTTTGTCACAGATACGCAGTATTTT.

Only a few counts were recorded for this clone. The chain couples TRBV4-2 to TRBJ2-2; TRBD1 matches 7 bases. The CDR3 runs to 15 residues. The trim removed 6 bases at V and 4 bases at J, leaving 8 bases unmatched. The V gene's germline CDR1 is LGHNA and CDR2 YNFKEQ. CDR3: CASSPDRAPTGELFF. The CDR3 DNA reads TGTGCCAGCAGTCCCGACAGGGCTCCCACCGGGGAGCTGTTTTTT.

DNA for the CDR3: TGTGCCTGGAGTTCGGCTGTCGGAGCACCCCTCCACTTT. As protein: CAWSSAVGAPLHF. The rearrangement joins TRBV30 to TRBJ1-6; no clear D. Germline loops: CDR1 GTSNPN, CDR2 SVGIG (reference sequence). Trimming left V 2 bases short and J 11 bases short, with 13 bases between. The CDR3 is made up of 13 amino acids. Using reference TRBV30 and TRBJ1-6 for the parts outside the CDR3, the full variable domain is SQTIHQWPATLVQPVGSPLSLECTVEGTSNPNLYWYRQAAGRGLQLLFYSVGIGQISSEVPQNLSASRPQDRQFILSSKKLLLSDSGFYLCAWSSAVGAPLHFGNGTRLTVT.

V gene TRBV4-1 combines with J gene TRBJ2-1; TRBD1 matches 7 bases. Germline V gene data show CDR1 as MGHRA and CDR2 as YSYEKL. The J segment lost 6 bases and the V segment lost 4 bases, leaving 6 bases of the junction unmatched. The CDR3 runs to 14 residues. The CDR3 coding sequence is TGCGCCAGCAGCCGACCGACAGGGAGCAATGAGCAGTTCTTC. This gives the protein CASSRPTGSNEQFF.

V is TRBV5-1 and J is TRBJ2-5, with 8 positions matching TRBD2. J lost 1 base, V lost 4 bases, and 6 bases had no gene match. The V gene's germline CDR1 is SGHRS and CDR2 YFSETQ. CDR3 length equals 15 residues. The CDR3 here is CASSQQRGLQETQYF. The CDR3 DNA reads as TGCGCCAGCAGCCAGCAGCGGGGGCTCCAAGAGACCCAGTACTTC.

The chain carries TRBV5-1 and TRBJ2-5, with 7 bases aligning to TRBD2. CDR1 and CDR2 (germline): SGHRS, YFSETQ. J gave up 5 bases and V 0 bases, and 7 bases lay outside the gene matches. This CDR3 is 15 amino acids long. CDR3 region: CASSLGSGYRETQYF. The CDR3 DNA reads as TGCGCCAGCAGCTTGGGTAGCGGGTACAGGGAGACCCAGTACTTC. Drawing the rest from reference TRBV5-1 and TRBJ2-5, the complete variable domain is KAGVTQTPRYLIKTRGQQVTLSCSPISGHRSVSWYQQTPGQGLQFLFEYFSETQRNKGNFPGRFSGRQFSNSRSEMNVSTLELGDSALYLCASSLGSGYRETQYFGPGTRLLVL.

The chain couples TRBV6-1 to TRBJ2-7; D possibly corresponds to TRBD1 (5 bases). V was cut by 3 bases and J by 0 bases, with 9 bases left in between. CDR1 MNHNS and CDR2 SASEGT come from the germline V gene. This CDR3 spans 14 amino acids. The CDR3 here is CASSDRVDSYEQYF. For the CDR3, the DNA is TGTGCCAGCAGTGACAGGGTGGACTCCTACGAGCAGTACTTC.

The chain has TRBV7-9 and TRBJ2-7; D possibly corresponds to TRBD1 (6 bases). The V and J ends lost 1 base and 0 bases respectively, with 19 bases between them. The CDR3 has 18 residues. Germline loops: CDR1 SEHNR, CDR2 FQNEAQ (reference sequence). The CDR3 coding sequence is TGTGCCAGCAGCTTAGTATGGAAGCAGGGGCCCACCTCCTACGAGCAGTACTTC. This codes for CASSLVWKQGPTSYEQYF.

This clone was observed a handful of times. The J gene is TRBJ2-7, the V gene TRBV4-2; TRBD2 matches 9 bases. The germline gives CDR1 LGHNA, CDR2 YNFKEQ. J lost 4 bases, V lost 0 bases, and 16 bases had no gene match. The CDR3 runs 19 residues. CDR3 sequence reads: CASSQEKKAGGLLGYEQYF. For the CDR3, the DNA is TGTGCCAGCAGCCAAGAAAAAAAAGCGGGAGGTCTCCTGGGATACGAGCAGTACTTC.

J is TRBJ2-2 and V is TRBV14; D possibly corresponds to TRBD1 (6 bases). Trimming pared 2 bases from V and 4 bases from J, leaving 14 bases between. Germline V lookup: CDR1 SGHDN, CDR2 FVKESK. This CDR3 is built from 16 residues. The CDR3 loop reads CASSQSNRVATGELFF. CDR3 in DNA: TGTGCCAGCAGCCAATCTAACAGGGTGGCCACCGGGGAGCTGTTTTTT.

V usage is TRBV5-1 and J usage is TRBJ1-2, with a weak D call TRBD1 (6 bases). Germline values: CDR1 SGHRS, CDR2 YFSETQ. CDR3 size: 13 residues. V gave up 3 bases and J gave up 2 bases, with 8 bases separating them. The chain's CDR3 is CASSSGQNYGYTF. CDR3 coding DNA: TGCGCCAGCAGCTCGGGACAAAACTATGGCTACACCTTC.

The CDR3 nucleotides read TGTGCCAGCAGGGATGAACTAGCGACGGAGACCCAGTACTTC. The encoded protein is CASRDELATETQYF. This chain connects TRBV11-2 to TRBJ2-5; 7 bases match TRBD2. V trimming: 6 bases; J trimming: 5 bases; junction bases outside the gene matches: 9. The CDR3 loop spans 14 amino acids. Germline V gives CDR1 SGHAT, CDR2 FQNNGV.

V usage is TRBV7-6 and J usage is TRBJ2-1, with D hard to call. This CDR3 has 16 amino acids. From germline, CDR1 is SGHVS and CDR2 FNYEAQ. V shed 0 bases and J shed 3 bases, with 12 bases lying between them. In nucleotides, the CDR3 is TGTGCCAGCAGCTTAGCGGGCAGTGGAAGCTACAATGAGCAGTTCTTC. As protein: CASSLAGSGSYNEQFF.